What follows are 20 T cell receptor beta chains derived from one specimen sequenced in a study of early T cells in non-severe SARS-CoV-2 infection. TCRdb re-derived calls from the 5' RACE reads in MiXCR, one entry per CDR3 protein. The data hold nearly 45,000 distinct CDR3 sequences, with roughly 11% observed a single time. The specimen sequenced was whole blood. The source of these receptors is an adult who was a healthcare worker with PCR-confirmed SARS-CoV-2 infection or an uninfected control (not recorded which).

This chain links TRBV19 with TRBJ1-2, with TRBD1 identical over 7 bases. Germline assignment: CDR1 LNHDA and CDR2 SQIVND (reference sequence). The CDR3 extends over 14 amino acids. V was clipped by 5 bases and J by 8 bases; unmatched bases: 11. In nucleotides, the CDR3 is TGTGCCAGTAGTCCCCGAGCTAGGGGGCCAGGCTACACCTTC. Protein sequence: CASSPRARGPGYTF. The full variable domain, rest sourced from reference TRBV19 and TRBJ1-2, is DGGITQSPKYLFRKEGQNVTLSCEQNLNHDAMYWYRQDPGQGLRLIYYSQIVNDFQKGDIAEGYSVSREKKESFPLTVTSAQKNPTAFYLCASSPRARGPGYTFGSGTRLTVV.

This chain links TRBV9 with TRBJ2-1; 11 positions match TRBD2. Per germline, CDR1 SGDLS and CDR2 YYNGEE. The CDR3 is 15 amino acids. V lost 5 bases and J lost 6; bases outside the gene matches: 7. CDR3 sequence reads: CASSPGLAAINEQFF. CDR3 DNA: TGTGCCAGCAGTCCGGGACTAGCGGCCATCAATGAGCAGTTCTTC. Filled out from reference TRBV9 and TRBJ2-1, the complete variable domain reads DSGVTQTPKHLITATGQRVTLRCSPRSGDLSVYWYQQSLDQGLQFLIQYYNGEERAKGNILERFSAQQFPDLHSELNLSSLELGDSALYFCASSPGLAAINEQFFGPGTRLTVL.

This clonotype was counted only a few times. This chain links TRBV7-6 with TRBJ2-1; D might be TRBD1 (5 bases). The V gene lost 3 bases and the J gene lost 6 bases, with 18 bases spanning the gap. This CDR3 spans 16 amino acids. The germline V gene encodes CDR1 SGHVS and CDR2 FNYEAQ. The DNA of the CDR3 is TGTGCCAGCAGCTTGATGGACCTCCGTCAGGGCAATGAGCAGTTCTTC. Residues: CASSLMDLRQGNEQFF.

At least ten counts were recorded for this clonotype. The chain couples TRBV16 to TRBJ1-5; D is ambiguous. Germline CDR1 is KGHSY and CDR2 is FQNENV. V was clipped by 0 bases and J by 4 bases, with 7 bases between them. CDR3 length: 14 amino acids. The CDR3 bases are TGTGCCAGCAGCCAATCAAGTCCAAATCAGCCCCAGCATTTT. It specifies CASSQSSPNQPQHF.

This clonotype was counted at least ten times. This sequence joins TRBV5-1 and TRBJ2-1; no definite D call. CDR3 length equals 15 residues. Germline V gene lookup returns CDR1 SGHRS and CDR2 YFSETQ. V was trimmed by 4 bases and J by 0 bases, leaving 11 bases between them. CDR3 in amino acids: CASSPALRSYNEQFF. In nucleotides, the CDR3 is TGCGCCAGCAGCCCTGCGCTCCGCTCCTACAATGAGCAGTTCTTC. The full variable domain, with the rest looked up from reference TRBV5-1 and TRBJ2-1, is KAGVTQTPRYLIKTRGQQVTLSCSPISGHRSVSWYQQTPGQGLQFLFEYFSETQRNKGNFPGRFSGRQFSNSRSEMNVSTLELGDSALYLCASSPALRSYNEQFFGPGTRLTVL.

This clonotype showed up many times. V usage is TRBV6-5 and J usage is TRBJ1-6, with 9 nucleotides matching TRBD1. Trimming removed 2 bases from V and 6 bases from J; junction bases left unmatched: 5. Germline V CDR1 and CDR2: MNHEY, SVGAGI. The CDR3 runs 16 residues. The CDR3 DNA is TGTGCCAGCAGTTACACACCACAGGGGGCTAATTCACCCCTCCACTTT. Amino acid sequence: CASSYTPQGANSPLHF.

The V and J genes are TRBV11-3 and TRBJ2-3; D gene uncertain. Germline CDR1 and CDR2: SGHNT and YENEEA. The length of the CDR3 is 14 residues. V gave up 1 base and J gave up 0 bases, with 5 bases separating them. CDR3 nucleotide sequence: TGTGCCAGCAGCTTAGCGGCTAGCACAGATACGCAGTATTTT. Amino acid sequence: CASSLAASTDTQYF.

This rearrangement joins TRBV7-9 to TRBJ2-7, with 7 bases matching TRBD2. Germline V gene data show CDR1 as SEHNR and CDR2 as FQNEAQ (reference sequence). CDR3 length equals 17 residues. V dropped 5 bases and J dropped 0; count of bases not matched to a gene: 13. CDR3 in amino acids: CASSIREGSLPSYEQYF. For the CDR3, the DNA is TGTGCCAGCAGCATTAGGGAGGGGTCACTACCCTCCTACGAGCAGTACTTC.

This clonotype showed up just a few times. The gene calls are TRBV29-1 and TRBJ2-5, with 11 bases aligning to TRBD1. This CDR3 has 13 amino acids. The junction had 4 bases not matched to a gene; V was cut back by 5 bases and J by 5 bases. The germline CDR1 and CDR2 sequences are SQVTM and ANQGSEA. CDR3 DNA sequence: TGCAGCGTTACCGGGACAGGGGGTGAGACCCAGTACTTC. This gives the protein CSVTGTGGETQYF.

There are many counts of this clonotype. This sequence joins TRBV30 and TRBJ1-4, with unresolved D. The V and J ends lost 0 bases and 0 bases respectively, with 14 bases between them. This CDR3 is built from 17 residues. CDR1 is GTSNPN and CDR2 is SVGIG in the germline V gene (reference sequence). The CDR3 loop is CAWSVGSGRTTNEKLFF. In DNA, the CDR3 is TGTGCCTGGAGTGTAGGTAGCGGGAGAACAACTAATGAAAAACTGTTTTTT. Full variable domain (remainder filled in from reference TRBV30 and TRBJ1-4): SQTIHQWPATLVQPVGSPLSLECTVEGTSNPNLYWYRQAAGRGLQLLFYSVGIGQISSEVPQNLSASRPQDRQFILSSKKLLLSDSGFYLCAWSVGSGRTTNEKLFFGSGTQLSVL.

This clonotype occurred a few times. V and J are TRBV7-3 and TRBJ2-3; TRBD1 matches at 7 bases. The ends lost 5 bases at V and 6 bases at J; junction bases unmatched: 5. This CDR3 has 13 amino acids. Germline V gives CDR1 SGHTA, CDR2 FQGTGA. The CDR3 is CASSAQQGDTQYF. Written as DNA, the CDR3 is TGTGCCAGCAGCGCGCAACAGGGGGATACGCAGTATTTT.

In its sample, this clonotype was seen many times. J is TRBJ2-7 and V is TRBV3-1, with D unresolved. With 0 bases removed from V and 8 bases from J, the gap between germline ends came to 5 bases. Germline V gives CDR1 LGHDT, CDR2 YNNKEL (reference sequence). The length of the CDR3 is 11 residues. Here the CDR3 DNA reads TGTGCCAGCAGCCAAGAAGGGCAGCAGTACTTC. Protein product: CASSQEGQQYF.

The chain employs TRBV6-2 or TRBV6-3 and TRBJ1-1; D may be TRBD1 (6 bases). Germline CDR1 is MNHEY and CDR2 is SVGEGT. The CDR3 has 17 amino acids. Trimming shortened V by 0 bases and J by 2 bases, and 16 bases separated the two germline ends. CDR3 in amino acids: CASSYSIRRGPNTEAFF. CDR3 coding DNA: TGTGCCAGCAGTTACTCGATCCGGCGGGGGCCAAACACTGAAGCTTTCTTT.

There are many counts of this clonotype. The V call is TRBV7-9, the J call TRBJ1-1, with D unclear. CDR1 is SEHNR, CDR2 FQNEAQ, per germline (reference sequence). The CDR3 spans 14 residues. V gave up 5 bases and J gave up 0 bases, with 10 bases separating them. CDR3 sequence reads: CASSGRIMNTEAFF. Here the CDR3 DNA reads TGTGCCAGCAGCGGCAGGATCATGAACACTGAAGCTTTCTTT.

This clonotype was detected many times. The rearrangement uses TRBV11-3 and TRBJ2-3; 10 bases map to TRBD1. CDR1 is SGHNT and CDR2 is YENEEA in the germline V gene. This CDR3 region has 16 residues. The trim removed 5 bases at V and 2 bases at J, leaving 7 bases unmatched. CDR3 coding DNA: TGTGCCAGCAGCCGGACAGGGGGGCCGACCACAGATACGCAGTATTTT. It specifies CASSRTGGPTTDTQYF.

The rearrangement uses TRBV12-3 or TRBV12-4 and TRBJ1-5; D is perhaps TRBD1 (6 bases). The CDR3 consists of 14 residues. Trimming removed 7 bases from V and 2 bases from J, with 12 bases in between. For the CDR3, the DNA is TGTGCCAGCACTAACAGGGCGGGCAATCAGCCCCAGCATTTT. It specifies CASTNRAGNQPQHF.

This clonotype was seen ten or more times. The gene calls are TRBV20-1 and TRBJ2-3, with 10 bases identical to TRBD2. The CDR3 runs to 15 residues. Germline CDR1 reads DFQATT; CDR2 reads SNEGSKA (reference sequence). The ends lost 6 bases at V and 6 bases at J; junction bases unmatched: 12. For the CDR3, the DNA is TGCAGTGCCACTCCCGGGACTAGCGATCGGGATACGCAGTATTTT. It is translated as CSATPGTSDRDTQYF.

The rearrangement links TRBV9 to TRBJ2-5; 8 positions match TRBD1. J was trimmed by 4 bases and V by 4 bases; bases with no gene match: 6. The germline V gene encodes CDR1 SGDLS and CDR2 YYNGEE. The CDR3 extends over 14 amino acids. The CDR3 DNA is TGTGCCAGCAGCCGGACAGGGCGGTCAGAGACCCAGTACTTC. It yields the protein CASSRTGRSETQYF.

This clonotype was seen repeatedly, ten times or more. The V call is TRBV7-2, the J call TRBJ2-6; D is unresolved. With 5 bases removed from V and 0 bases from J, the gap between germline ends came to 5 bases. Germline V gives CDR1 SGHTA, CDR2 FQGNSA. The CDR3 runs 14 residues. Here the CDR3 DNA reads TGTGCCAGCAGCCCCGACTCTGGGGCCAACGTCCTGACTTTC. It specifies CASSPDSGANVLTF.

Ten or more counts support this clonotype. The chain links TRBV12-3 or TRBV12-4 to TRBJ2-5; D possibly uses TRBD1 or TRBD2 (5 bases each). This CDR3 is 15 amino acids long. Trimming took off 5 bases at V and 1 base at J, with 14 bases between the two ends. This CDR3 reads CASSPPGRLQETQYF. The CDR3 bases are TGTGCCAGCAGTCCGCCGGGACGCCTCCAAGAGACCCAGTACTTC.